This entry features one T cell receptor (beta chain) sequence. CDR3 length: 16 residues. CDR1 and CDR2 from the germline V gene are KGHSH and LQKENI. V was trimmed by 2 bases and J by 3 bases, leaving 17 bases between them. This record belongs to a study of blood T cell repertoires in COVID-19. TCRdb keeps only in-frame clones here, not all; method: immunoSEQ multiplex PCR. The table shows about 280,000 clones, with roughly 86% occurring only once. Sequencing was done on a sample of peripheral blood. The V call is TRBV18, the J call TRBJ2-7, with a weak D call TRBD1 (6 bases). The clonotype comes from a man younger than 35 with active or convalescent COVID-19. The CDR3 nucleotides read TGTGCCAGCTCACCAAGCGGCAGGGGTGCTGTCTACGAGCAGTACTTC. This sequence encodes CASSPSGRGAVYEQYF.